The 3 T cell receptor beta chains in this list originate from one sample, sequenced in a study of T cell responses to AZD1222 COVID-19 vaccine. TCRdb keeps only in-frame clones here, not all; method: immunoSEQ multiplex PCR. The sample holds 40,000 or so clones, around four fifths seen once. The source material was peripheral blood, sampled 28 days after the second AZD1222 dose. The receptor source for this set is an adult who received the AZD1222 COVID-19 vaccine.

The chain joins TRBV12-3 or TRBV12-4 to TRBJ2-5; D is ambiguous. The CDR3 is made up of 12 amino acids. V shed 6 bases and J shed 5 bases, with 10 bases lying between them. The CDR3 reads CASSSTGETQYF. As DNA, the CDR3 is TGTGCCAGCAGCTCTACTGGGGAGACCCAGTACTTC.

This chain connects TRBV28 to TRBJ1-2, with D hard to call. Per germline, CDR1 MDHEN and CDR2 SYDVKM. Between the trimmed V and J ends, which lost 0 bases and 6 bases, there was a span of 8 bases. CDR3 size: 13 residues. CDR3 DNA sequence: TGTGCCAGCAGTTTATGGGCCGTGGATGGCTACACCTTC. Residues: CASSLWAVDGYTF.

This chain joins TRBV11-2 and TRBJ1-1; D is ambiguous. CDR1 SGHAT and CDR2 FQNNGV come from the germline V gene. The CDR3 consists of 12 residues. V was clipped by 3 bases and J by 3 bases, with 5 bases between them. CDR3 loop: CASSFVDTEAFF. The CDR3 nucleotides read TGTGCCAGCAGCTTTGTTGACACTGAAGCTTTCTTT.